The subject of this entry is one T cell receptor (beta chain). The data originate from a study of CD8 T cells in Susac syndrome. Looked up from germline, CDR1 is DFQATT and CDR2 is SNEGSKA (reference sequence). Trimming cost V 3 bases and J 7 bases, with 16 bases left between them. CDR3 length: 13 amino acids. Reverse transcription of about 0.5 to 1 ug RNA used random hexamers. Amplification of TCR beta CDR3 used immunoSEQ multiplex PCR across 54 Vbeta and 13 Jbeta. TCRdb redid the calling of the immunoSEQ multiplex PCR reads with MiXCR, one entry per CDR3 protein. The table has some 130,000 distinct CDR3 sequences, 85% to 95% seen once.

Sequenced material: CD8+ T cells from PBMCs. The J gene is TRBJ2-7, the V gene TRBV20-1; D may be TRBD2 (6 bases). The clonotype originates from a human donor with Susac syndrome. CDR3 loop: CSARGLGVLEQYF. The CDR3, as DNA: TGCAGTGCTAGGGGACTGGGAGTGTTGGAGCAGTACTTC.